This entry features one T cell receptor beta chain sequence. The antigen is unknown. Sequencing of DNA taken from cultured CD4+ T cells relied on the Oncomine TCR Beta short-read assay. TCRdb re-called the PCR reads with MiXCR, one entry per CDR3 protein. The sample includes around 26,000 distinct CDR3 sequences, under 70% of them seen just once. This entry comes from a study of vaccination and CD4 T cells after COVID-19. Specified treatment: approximately 11-day PBMC culture with coronavirus spike peptide pools or control peptides (ViraFEST assay). The CDR3 has 18 amino acids. Germline CDR1 reads MNHEY; CDR2 reads SVGAGI. V lost 2 bases and J 2 bases, leaving 19 bases between the germline ends.

The sequencing here drew on CD4+ T cells from blood, cultured in vitro, taken after SARS-CoV-2 vaccination. The TCR comes from a human donor who received a COVID-19 vaccine. The V and J genes are TRBV6-5 and TRBJ1-5; the D is unclear. Here the CDR3 reads CASSYGSLFPSCNQPQHF. The CDR3 DNA reads TGTGCCAGCAGTTACGGTAGCTTGTTCCCCTCCTGCAATCAGCCCCAGCATTTT.